Each of the 2 T cell receptor beta chains below was sequenced from the same sample in a study of blood T cell repertoires in COVID-19. Using immunoSEQ multiplex PCR, the repertoire was profiled, and TCRdb retains in-frame clones only, with some absent. The table includes about 200,000 clones, 75% to 90% detected once. The material sequenced was PBMCs or T cells enriched from blood (not recorded which). All receptors derive from a woman aged 25 to 39 who had been exposed to COVID-19.

The chain links TRBV5-1 to TRBJ1-4, with D perhaps matching TRBD1 (5 bases). V was shortened by 0 bases and J by 8 bases, with 11 bases between the two germline ends. CDR1 and CDR2 from the germline V gene are SGHRS and YFSETQ. CDR3 length: 14 residues. CDR3 residues: CASSLAGGGEKLFF. CDR3 bases: TGCGCCAGCAGCTTGGCGGGGGGTGGCGAAAAACTGTTTTTT.

The J gene is TRBJ2-2, the V gene TRBV11-3; the match to TRBD1 covers 7 bases. The CDR3 is 14 residues long. Germline values: CDR1 SGHNT, CDR2 YENEEA. Trimming at V came to 4 bases and at J to 5 bases, leaving 4 bases not matched to a gene. The CDR3 DNA reads as TGTGCCAGCAGCTCCGACAGGGTTACCGGGGAGCTGTTTTTT. Its protein is CASSSDRVTGELFF.